This note documents a single T cell receptor beta chain sequence. Antigen specificity is unknown. PCR or immunohistochemistry showed mismatch repair deficiency in every enrolled patient. Three pembrolizumab responders had their TCRs sequenced. CDR3 length equals 14 residues. Germline lookup yields CDR1 SGHTA and CDR2 FQGNSA. Trimming took off 5 bases at V and 2 bases at J, with 11 bases between the two ends. The sample originates from a study of PD-1 blockade in mismatch repair-deficient tumors. Study-wide findings and caveats: Tumor-resident clones, often undetectable pretreatment in blood, expanded then contracted after pembrolizumab.

Clones were read by immunoSEQ multiplex PCR, and TCRdb kept only the in-frame ones, dropping some. Of 45,000 to 55,000 clones in the sample, approximately 84% are singletons; the top ten hold 6.5% to 9%. This clonotype was obtained from an adult with mismatch repair-deficient cancer. This specimen was peripheral blood, taken approximately 18 weeks after starting pembrolizumab. The chain couples TRBV7-2 to TRBJ2-3; perhaps D is TRBD1 or TRBD2 (5 bases each). The CDR3 loop is CASSLMGPTDTQYF. For the CDR3, the DNA is TGTGCCAGCAGCCTAATGGGACCCACAGATACGCAGTATTTT.